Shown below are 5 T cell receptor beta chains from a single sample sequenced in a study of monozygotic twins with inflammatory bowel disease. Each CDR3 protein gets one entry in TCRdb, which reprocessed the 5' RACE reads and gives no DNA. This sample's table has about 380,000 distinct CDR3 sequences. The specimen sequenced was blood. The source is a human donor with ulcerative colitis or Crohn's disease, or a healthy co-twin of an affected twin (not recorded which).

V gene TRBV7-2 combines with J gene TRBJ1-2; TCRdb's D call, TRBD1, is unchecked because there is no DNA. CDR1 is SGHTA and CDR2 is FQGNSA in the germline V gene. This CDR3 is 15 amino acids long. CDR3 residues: CASSLGTGVSYGYTF. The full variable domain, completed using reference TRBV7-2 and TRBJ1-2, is GAGVSQSPSNKVTEKGKDVELRCDPISGHTALYWYRQSLGQGLEFLIYFQGNSAPDKSGLPSDRFSAERTGGSVSTLTIQRTQQEDSAVYLCASSLGTGVSYGYTFGSGTRLTVV.

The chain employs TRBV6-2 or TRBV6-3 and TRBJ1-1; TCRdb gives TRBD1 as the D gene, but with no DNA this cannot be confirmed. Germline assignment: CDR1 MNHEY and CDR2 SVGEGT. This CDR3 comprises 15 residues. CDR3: CASRGQGATNTEAFF.

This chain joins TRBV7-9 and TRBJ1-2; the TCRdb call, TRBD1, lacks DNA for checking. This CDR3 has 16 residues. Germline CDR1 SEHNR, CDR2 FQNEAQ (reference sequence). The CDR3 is CASSLGDRVANYGYTF.

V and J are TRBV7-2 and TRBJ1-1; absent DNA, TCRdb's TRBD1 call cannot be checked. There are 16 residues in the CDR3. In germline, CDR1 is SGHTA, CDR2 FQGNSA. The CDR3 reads CASSLAPDRVNTEAFF.

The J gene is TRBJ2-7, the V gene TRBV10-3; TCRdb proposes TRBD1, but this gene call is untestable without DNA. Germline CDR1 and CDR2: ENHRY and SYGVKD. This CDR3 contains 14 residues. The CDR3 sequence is CAISAGQGPHEQYF.